This TCR beta chain appears in the sequencing data of a study of blood T cell repertoires in COVID-19. Looking at the study overall: From the United States, Italy and Spain came samples of acute and convalescent COVID-19.

Germline lookup yields CDR1 SNHLY and CDR2 FYNNEI. Deletions cut 7 bases from V and 6 bases from J, with 18 bases between. The CDR3 contains 14 residues. The assay was immunoSEQ multiplex PCR, and TCRdb's table has in-frame clones only and misses some. This table has 150,000 to 200,000 clones, around 93% appearing once. The clonotype originates from a woman aged 50 to 65 with acute or convalescent COVID-19. This chain uses TRBV2 with TRBJ1-1; D might be TRBD1 (6 bases). The sample comprised peripheral blood. The CDR3 protein is CASNRDSEGAEAFF. CDR3 bases: TGTGCCAGCAACCGCGACAGCGAGGGGGCTGAAGCTTTCTTT.